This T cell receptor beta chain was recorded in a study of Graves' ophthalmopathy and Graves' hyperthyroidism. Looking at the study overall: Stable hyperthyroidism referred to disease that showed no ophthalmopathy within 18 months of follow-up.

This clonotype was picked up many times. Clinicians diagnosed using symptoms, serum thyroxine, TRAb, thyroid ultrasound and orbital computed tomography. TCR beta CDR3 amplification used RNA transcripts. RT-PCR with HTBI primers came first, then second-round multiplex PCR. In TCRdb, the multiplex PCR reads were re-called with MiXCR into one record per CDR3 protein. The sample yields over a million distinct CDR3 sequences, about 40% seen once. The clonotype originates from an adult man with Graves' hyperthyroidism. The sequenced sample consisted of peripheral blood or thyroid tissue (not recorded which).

CDR3: CASSLDGLSSYEQYF. In DNA, the CDR3 is TGTGCCAGCAGCCTAGACGGGTTGAGCTCCTACGAGCAGTACTTC. This sequence joins TRBV7-2 and TRBJ2-7; D unclear. CDR3 size: 15 residues. Germline CDR1 and CDR2: SGHTA and FQGNSA. V gave up 5 bases and J gave up 0 bases, with 14 bases separating them.